This TCR beta chain was documented in a study of T cells in pancreatic ductal adenocarcinoma. Study conclusions and caveats: This surgical cohort overrepresents the minority presenting with early-stage disease. Unique clonotypes were roughly 8-fold more numerous in blood than in tumor. No significant tumor-blood clonality difference; means were about 0.11 and 0.072.

Assay used: immunoSEQ multiplex PCR; TCRdb lists only in-frame clones, some missing. Counted here are 8,500 to 9,500 clones, about 64% occurring once; the ten biggest clones make up 27%. No neoadjuvant therapy was given to the selected pancreatic ductal adenocarcinoma patients before their surgery. The ends were cut back, 2 bases at V and 6 bases at J, with 20 bases in the middle. Germline-derived CDR1 and CDR2 are SGHTS and YDEGEE. The CDR3 consists of 17 residues. In regard to this clone: Its matching antigen is unknown.

This chain joins TRBV5-8 and TRBJ2-2, with D maybe TRBD2 (7 bases). What was sequenced was pancreatic tumor tissue. This TCR derives from a human donor with pancreatic ductal adenocarcinoma. As DNA, the CDR3 is TGTGCCAGCAGCTTATTCATTCGCGGGGGCCCATCCGGGGAGCTGTTTTTT. Its protein is CASSLFIRGGPSGELFF.